Shown below are 10 T cell receptor beta chains from a single sample sequenced in a study of cytomegalovirus exposure and HLA in healthy donors. With 60 Vbeta and 13 Jbeta primers, the PCR was carried out. Method: immunoSEQ multiplex PCR; TCRdb's copy keeps in-frame clones and lacks some. There are over 65,000 clones in the sample; roughly four fifths occur only once, and about 7.4% lies in the top ten. Material for sequencing was PBMCs. The receptor set was obtained from a woman between 25 and 40 years old in good health and CMV-seropositive.

V gene TRBV6-1 combines with J gene TRBJ1-5; D is unresolved. V lost 7 bases and J 4 bases, leaving 14 bases between the germline ends. The CDR3 extends over 14 amino acids. The germline V gene has CDR1 MNHNS and CDR2 SASEGT. CDR3 residues: CASTEGTLNQPQHF. In DNA, the CDR3 is TGTGCCAGCACGGAGGGAACACTAAATCAGCCCCAGCATTTT.

This chain connects TRBV30 to TRBJ1-3; TRBD1 agrees at 11 bases. Trimming cost V 2 bases and J 0 bases; bases outside gene matches: 3. CDR1 and CDR2 from the germline V gene are GTSNPN and SVGIG (reference sequence). CDR3 length equals 16 residues. The CDR3 loop is CAWSTGTGGSGNTIYF. Here the CDR3 DNA reads TGTGCCTGGAGTACAGGGACAGGGGGCTCTGGAAACACCATATATTTT.

V gene TRBV6-1 combines with J gene TRBJ1-5; perhaps TRBD1 as D (6 bases). The germline V gene has CDR1 MNHNS and CDR2 SASEGT. The CDR3 contains 14 residues. Trimming pared 6 bases from V and 7 bases from J, leaving 16 bases between. The DNA of the CDR3 is TGTGCCAGCAGACTCCAGGGGCCGTGGCAGCCCCAGCATTTT. Translation gives CASRLQGPWQPQHF.

This clone was found a few times. Other DNA sequences in the sample encode the same CDR3. The chain couples TRBV6-1 to TRBJ1-5, with D hard to call. This CDR3 contains 15 residues. V lost 1 base, J lost 0 bases, and 7 bases lay in between. In germline, CDR1 is MNHNS, CDR2 SASEGT. This chain's CDR3 is CASSEGGHSNQPQHF. As DNA, the CDR3 is TGTGCCAGCAGTGAAGGAGGGCATAGCAATCAGCCCCAGCATTTT.

In DNA, the CDR3 is TGTGCCAGCAGTGAAGAATTCAGCTCCTACAATGAGCAGTTCTTC. It codes for CASSEEFSSYNEQFF. This rearrangement joins TRBV2 to TRBJ2-1; the D is unclear. Germline CDR1 is SNHLY and CDR2 is FYNNEI. This CDR3 spans 15 amino acids. V shed 1 base and J shed 0 bases, with 7 bases lying between them. Full variable domain (missing parts from reference TRBV2 and TRBJ2-1): EPEVTQTPSHQVTQMGQEVILRCVPISNHLYFYWYRQILGQKVEFLVSFYNNEISEKSEIFDDQFSVERPDGSNFTLKIRSTKLEDSAMYFCASSEEFSSYNEQFFGPGTRLTVL.

The V and J genes are TRBV6-1 and TRBJ2-1; 11 bases match TRBD2. The CDR3 sequence is 15 residues long. Germline CDR1 reads MNHNS; CDR2 reads SASEGT. J lost 5 bases, V lost 5 bases, and 5 bases had no gene match. The CDR3 region has the DNA TGTGCCAGCAGTTCGGGACTAGCGGTGCACAATGAGCAGTTCTTC. Its protein product is CASSSGLAVHNEQFF.

The V call is TRBV19, the J call TRBJ2-7; D perhaps matches TRBD2 (5 bases). Trimming left V 3 bases short and J 6 bases short, with 15 bases between. Per the germline V gene, CDR1 is LNHDA and CDR2 is SQIVND (reference sequence). The CDR3 is 14 amino acids. The CDR3 spells CASSMGGVAGEQYF. CDR3 nucleotide sequence: TGTGCCAGTAGTATGGGTGGCGTGGCGGGCGAGCAGTACTTC. The full variable domain, in which reference TRBV19 and TRBJ2-7 provide the parts outside the CDR3, is DGGITQSPKYLFRKEGQNVTLSCEQNLNHDAMYWYRQDPGQGLRLIYYSQIVNDFQKGDIAEGYSVSREKKESFPLTVTSAQKNPTAFYLCASSMGGVAGEQYFGPGTRLTVT.

V usage is TRBV7-2 and J usage is TRBJ2-2; D perhaps matches TRBD2 (5 bases). This CDR3 has 15 residues. The germline V gene encodes CDR1 SGHTA and CDR2 FQGNSA. V was pared by 5 bases and J by 2 bases, with 12 bases between. The CDR3 reads CASSRDNLNTGELFF. The CDR3 bases are TGTGCCAGCAGCCGGGATAACCTCAACACCGGGGAGCTGTTTTTT.

The chain couples TRBV5-1 to TRBJ2-7, with TRBD2 matching over 12 bases. This CDR3 contains 15 residues. V lost 3 bases to trimming and J lost 2 bases; unmatched junction nucleotides: 3. Germline CDR1 reads SGHRS; CDR2 reads YFSETQ. CDR3: CASSSGLAGTYEQYF. CDR3 DNA: TGCGCCAGCAGCTCAGGACTAGCGGGAACCTACGAGCAGTACTTC.

The chain employs TRBV7-2 and TRBJ1-2; 9 positions match TRBD1. The CDR3 covers 13 residues. Trimming at V came to 5 bases and at J to 8 bases, leaving 6 bases not matched to a gene. CDR1 is SGHTA, CDR2 FQGNSA, per germline. CDR3 loop: CASSRDREGGYTF. The CDR3 DNA is TGTGCCAGCAGCCGGGACAGGGAAGGAGGCTACACCTTC.